Each of the 25 T cell receptor beta chains below was sequenced from the same sample in a study of blood T cell repertoires in COVID-19. Data came from immunoSEQ multiplex PCR; TCRdb stores just in-frame clones and leaves some out. This table has about 260,000 clones, around 87% appearing once. The sequenced sample consisted of peripheral blood. These receptors were collected from a woman aged 40-49 years who had recovered from COVID-19.

This clone appeared once. The chain has TRBV10-1 and TRBJ2-2; 11 nucleotides match TRBD1. J lost 4 bases, V lost 0 bases, and 1 base had no gene match. CDR3 size: 16 residues. Germline CDR1 and CDR2: WNHNN and SYGVQD (reference sequence). The CDR3 spells CASSESGTGGTGELFF. CDR3 nucleotide sequence: TGCGCCAGCAGTGAGTCGGGGACAGGGGGCACCGGGGAGCTGTTTTTT.

This CDR3 reads CASSLGTSGDQFF. CDR3 DNA: TGCGCCAGCAGCTTGGGGACTAGCGGGGATCAGTTCTTC. The chain carries TRBV5-1 and TRBJ2-1; 12 bases map to TRBD2. The germline V gene has CDR1 SGHRS and CDR2 YFSETQ. The ends lost 0 bases at V and 13 bases at J; junction bases unmatched: 2. This CDR3 is 13 amino acids long.

This chain joins TRBV19 and TRBJ1-2; maybe TRBD1 (6 bases). CDR1 LNHDA and CDR2 SQIVND come from the germline V gene (reference sequence). The V and J ends lost 2 bases and 7 bases respectively, with 11 bases between them. The CDR3 is made up of 13 amino acids. Here the CDR3 reads CASSIHRASGYTF. The CDR3 bases are TGTGCCAGTAGTATACACAGGGCGAGTGGCTACACCTTC.

This chain connects TRBV3-1 (or the pseudogene TRBV3-2) to TRBJ1-2, with 7 nucleotides matching TRBD1. The junction had 6 bases not matched to a gene; V was cut back by 4 bases and J by 4 bases. The CDR3 totals 14 residues. Germline-derived CDR1 and CDR2 are LGHDT and YNNKEL (reference sequence). The CDR3 DNA reads TGTGCCAGCAGCCCCAGTGCAGGGGGCTATGGCTACACCTTC. It translates to CASSPSAGGYGYTF.

This chain joins TRBV13 and TRBJ2-5, with TRBD1 matching over 12 bases. Per germline, CDR1 PRHDT and CDR2 FYEKMQ (reference sequence). Losses at the gene ends were 2 bases for V and 5 bases for J; bases not matched to a gene: 6. There are 16 residues in the CDR3. DNA of the CDR3: TGTGCCAGCAGCTTACGGGACAGGGGGCGCATGGAGACCCAGTACTTC. Translation gives CASSLRDRGRMETQYF.

The chain has TRBV19 and TRBJ1-2; 7 bases align to TRBD1. Germline CDR1 and CDR2: LNHDA and SQIVND (reference sequence). The V gene end was trimmed by 7 bases and the J gene end by 8 bases; junction bases not matched to a gene: 7. This CDR3 comprises 12 residues. The CDR3 coding sequence is TGTGCCAGTACCCCGACAGGGCAGGGCTACACCTTC. Its translation is CASTPTGQGYTF. Based on the CDR3 plus reference TRBV19 and TRBJ1-2, the full variable domain is DGGITQSPKYLFRKEGQNVTLSCEQNLNHDAMYWYRQDPGQGLRLIYYSQIVNDFQKGDIAEGYSVSREKKESFPLTVTSAQKNPTAFYLCASTPTGQGYTFGSGTRLTVV.

This chain connects TRBV5-1 to TRBJ1-4, with 8 bases that match TRBD1. There are 14 residues in the CDR3. Germline V gives CDR1 SGHRS, CDR2 YFSETQ. V was clipped by 2 bases and J by 8 bases; unmatched bases: 5. The CDR3 sequence is CASSLQGEREKLFF. CDR3 DNA: TGCGCCAGCAGCTTACAGGGGGAGAGGGAAAAACTGTTTTTT.

J is TRBJ1-1 and V is TRBV24-1; D ambiguous. Trimming cost V 9 bases and J 5 bases, with 15 bases left between them. Germline V gene lookup returns CDR1 KGHDR and CDR2 SFDVKD. The CDR3 runs to 13 residues. The DNA of the CDR3 is TGTGCCACCCCGTTCTCAGGATTGACTGAAGCTTTCTTT. This encodes CATPFSGLTEAFF.

CDR3 in amino acids: CASSLGQGYRQPQHF. CDR3 coding DNA: TGTGCCAGCAGTTTGGGACAGGGGTATCGTCAGCCCCAGCATTTT. V and J are TRBV28 and TRBJ1-5; 10 bases fit TRBD1. The V and J ends lost 3 bases and 6 bases, in that order; junction bases with no gene match: 5. CDR3 length: 15 residues. The germline CDR1 and CDR2 sequences are MDHEN and SYDVKM.

This chain uses TRBV5-4 with TRBJ2-5; D perhaps matches TRBD2 (7 bases). The V end was cut by 4 bases, the J end by 0 bases, with 13 bases between. CDR1 SGHNT and CDR2 YYREEE come from the germline V gene (reference sequence). The CDR3 loop spans 15 amino acids. This CDR3 reads CASSVGGLYQETQYF. In DNA, the CDR3 is TGTGCCAGCAGCGTCGGGGGGCTGTACCAAGAGACCCAGTACTTC.

The chain employs TRBV7-2 and TRBJ1-6, with a possible D match to TRBD1 (6 bases). V lost 8 bases to trimming and J lost 10 bases, with 9 bases between them. The germline CDR1 and CDR2 sequences are SGHTA and FQGNSA. The CDR3 covers 11 residues. For the CDR3, the DNA is TGTGCCAGCTCGCAGGGGTCACCCCTCCACTTT. It yields the protein CASSQGSPLHF.

About this clone: The sample carries other DNA sequences with the same CDR3. This chain joins TRBV2 and TRBJ1-4, with D hard to call. The CDR3 spans 14 residues. Trimming cost V 3 bases and J 7 bases, with 12 bases left between them. Germline values: CDR1 SNHLY, CDR2 FYNNEI. This CDR3 reads CASSDGRVREKLFF. The CDR3 coding sequence is TGTGCCAGCAGTGACGGGAGGGTGCGTGAAAAACTGTTTTTT.

The rearrangement joins TRBV7-9 to TRBJ1-1; D is undetermined. The CDR3 is 15 amino acids. Germline-derived CDR1 and CDR2 are SEHNR and FQNEAQ (reference sequence). The V gene lost 5 bases and the J gene lost 1 base, with 14 bases spanning the gap. CDR3: CASSLRGTTNTEAFF. The CDR3 DNA follows: TGTGCCAGCAGCCTTCGAGGTACAACGAACACTGAAGCTTTCTTT.

The chain combines TRBV5-1 with TRBJ2-2; 7 nucleotides line up with TRBD1. Trimming removed 4 bases from V and 3 bases from J; junction bases left unmatched: 3. This CDR3 region has 14 residues. CDR1 is SGHRS, CDR2 YFSETQ, per germline. CDR3 loop: CASSPGQYTGELFF. CDR3 nucleotides: TGCGCCAGCAGCCCGGGACAGTACACCGGGGAGCTGTTTTTT.

This chain connects TRBV18 to TRBJ2-5, with D perhaps TRBD2 (5 bases). Germline lookup yields CDR1 KGHSH and CDR2 LQKENI. The CDR3 is made up of 15 amino acids. V lost 1 base and J 2 bases, leaving 11 bases between the germline ends. CDR3 DNA sequence: TGTGCCAGCTCACCACGGGAGACTGTACAAGAGACCCAGTACTTC. Translated, it gives CASSPRETVQETQYF.

This clone was counted a few times. This rearrangement joins TRBV27 to TRBJ1-2; 11 bases align to TRBD1. With V trimmed by 4 bases and J by 2 bases, 3 bases remained unmatched. This CDR3 has 15 residues. CDR1 is MNHEY, CDR2 SMNVEV, per germline (reference sequence). As DNA, the CDR3 is TGTGCCAGCAGTTCCGGACAGGGGGCAAACTATGGCTACACCTTC. It codes for CASSSGQGANYGYTF.

This rearrangement joins TRBV6-5 to TRBJ1-1; TRBD1 matches 8 bases. CDR1 MNHEY and CDR2 SVGAGI come from the germline V gene. The V gene end was trimmed by 2 bases and the J gene end by 5 bases; junction bases not matched to a gene: 4. The CDR3 length is 14 residues. The CDR3 DNA reads TGTGCCAGCAGTTACCAGGGGGCGAGTACTGAAGCTTTCTTT. It codes for CASSYQGASTEAFF.

The chain couples TRBV9 to TRBJ1-5, with D possibly matching TRBD1 (5 bases). The V end was cut by 4 bases, the J end by 7 bases, with 18 bases between. This CDR3 has 15 amino acids. Germline CDR1 SGDLS, CDR2 YYNGEE. The CDR3 DNA is TGTGCCAGCAGCCCGGGGGGTGGCGTTGGGCAGCCCCAGCATTTT. As protein: CASSPGGGVGQPQHF.

The gene calls are TRBV12-3 or TRBV12-4 and TRBJ1-2, with 7 nucleotides matching TRBD1. The length of the CDR3 is 13 residues. V was pared by 6 bases and J by 3 bases, with 4 bases of the junction left unmatched. As DNA, the CDR3 is TGTGCCAGCAGACTCGACAGGGACTATGGCTACACCTTC. Amino acids: CASRLDRDYGYTF.

This chain links TRBV24-1 with TRBJ2-3; TRBD1 is a possible D gene (5 bases). CDR3 length equals 15 residues. The V gene lost 3 bases and the J gene lost 5 bases, with 14 bases spanning the gap. Germline loops: CDR1 KGHDR, CDR2 SFDVKD. For the CDR3, the DNA is TGTGCCACCAGTGATAGGGGCGGTATCCAAGATACGCAGTATTTT. This translates into CATSDRGGIQDTQYF.

The V and J genes are TRBV13 and TRBJ2-7; D perhaps matches TRBD1 (6 bases). The CDR3 contains 15 residues. The V gene lost 2 bases and the J gene lost 0 bases, with 11 bases spanning the gap. CDR1 PRHDT and CDR2 FYEKMQ come from the germline V gene (reference sequence). CDR3 in DNA: TGTGCCAGCAGCTTATGGGGGCACCACTCCTACGAGCAGTACTTC. It is translated as CASSLWGHHSYEQYF.

The V gene is TRBV11-2, the J gene TRBJ2-3; possibly TRBD2 for D (5 bases). This CDR3 contains 15 residues. V was cut by 0 bases and J by 5 bases, with 12 bases left in between. CDR1 and CDR2 from the germline V gene are SGHAT and FQNNGV. CDR3 sequence (DNA): TGTGCCAGCAGCTTAGATATTTGGGCGGGAGATACGCAGTATTTT. This encodes CASSLDIWAGDTQYF.

This rearrangement joins TRBV6-5 to TRBJ1-2; 9 nucleotides agree with TRBD1. With 11 bases clipped from V and 8 bases from J, the junction kept 9 bases outside the gene matches. Germline CDR1 and CDR2: MNHEY and SVGAGI. The CDR3 sequence is 12 residues long. CDR3 amino acids: CASWDRVKGYTF. CDR3 nucleotide sequence: TGTGCCTCGTGGGACAGGGTGAAAGGCTACACCTTC.

The genes are TRBV12-3 or TRBV12-4 and TRBJ2-7; no firm D call. Trimming pared 3 bases from V and 3 bases from J, leaving 9 bases between. This CDR3 contains 13 residues. CDR3 nucleotides: TGTGCCAGCAGTTTCCAGACTTACTACGAGCAGTACTTC. Protein product: CASSFQTYYEQYF.

The chain couples TRBV5-4 to TRBJ2-1; TRBD2 might be the D (6 bases). The V end lost 0 bases, the J end lost 9 bases, and 22 bases lay between the germline ends. The germline V gene has CDR1 SGHNT and CDR2 YYREEE (reference sequence). The CDR3 extends over 17 amino acids. CDR3 residues: CASSLEQLEAGRGEQFF. The CDR3 region has the DNA TGTGCCAGCAGCTTGGAACAACTGGAAGCGGGCCGGGGTGAGCAGTTCTTC. The variable domain in full, completed from reference TRBV5-4 and TRBJ2-1, reads ETGVTQSPTHLIKTRGQQVTLRCSSQSGHNTVSWYQQALGQGPQFIFQYYREEENGRGNFPPRFSGLQFPNYSSELNVNALELDDSALYLCASSLEQLEAGRGEQFFGPGTRLTVL.